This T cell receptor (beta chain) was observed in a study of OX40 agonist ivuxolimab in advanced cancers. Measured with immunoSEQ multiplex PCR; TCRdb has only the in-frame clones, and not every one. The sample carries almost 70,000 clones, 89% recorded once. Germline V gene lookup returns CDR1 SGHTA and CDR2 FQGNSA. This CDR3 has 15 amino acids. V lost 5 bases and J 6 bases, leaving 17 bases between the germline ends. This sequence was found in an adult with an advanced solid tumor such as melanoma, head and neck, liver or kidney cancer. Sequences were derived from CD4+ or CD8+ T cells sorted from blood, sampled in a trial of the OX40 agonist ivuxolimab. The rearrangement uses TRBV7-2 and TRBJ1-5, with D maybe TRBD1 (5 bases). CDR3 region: CASSQREGLGQPQHF. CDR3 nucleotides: TGTGCCAGCAGCCAGAGGGAGGGGCTCGGTCAGCCCCAGCATTTT. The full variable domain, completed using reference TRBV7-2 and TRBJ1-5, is GAGVSQSPSNKVTEKGKDVELRCDPISGHTALYWYRQSLGQGLEFLIYFQGNSAPDKSGLPSDRFSAERTGGSVSTLTIQRTQQEDSAVYLCASSQREGLGQPQHFGDGTRLSIL.